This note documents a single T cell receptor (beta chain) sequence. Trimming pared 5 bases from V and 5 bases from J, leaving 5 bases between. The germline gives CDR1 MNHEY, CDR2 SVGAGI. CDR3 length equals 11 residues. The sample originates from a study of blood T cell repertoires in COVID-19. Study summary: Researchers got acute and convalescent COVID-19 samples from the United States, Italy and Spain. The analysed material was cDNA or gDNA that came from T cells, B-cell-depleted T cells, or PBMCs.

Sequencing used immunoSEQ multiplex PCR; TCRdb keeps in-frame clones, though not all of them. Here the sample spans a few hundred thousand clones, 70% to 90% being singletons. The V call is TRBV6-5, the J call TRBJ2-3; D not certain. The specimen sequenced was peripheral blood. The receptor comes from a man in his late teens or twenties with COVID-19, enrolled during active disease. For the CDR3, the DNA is TGTGCCAGCAGTATTCGAGATACGCAGTATTTT. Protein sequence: CASSIRDTQYF.